These 23 T cell receptor beta chains came from one sample sequenced in a study of blood T cell repertoires in COVID-19. Method: immunoSEQ multiplex PCR; TCRdb's copy keeps in-frame clones and lacks some. The repertoire holds about 210,000 clones, with around 88% as singletons. Sequencing was carried out using PBMCs or T cells enriched from blood (not recorded which). These receptors were taken from a woman aged 40-49 years with acute COVID-19.

The chain employs TRBV4-1 and TRBJ2-2; TRBD2 aligns across 8 bases. The CDR3 runs 15 residues. Germline V CDR1 and CDR2: MGHRA, YSYEKL. Trimming cost V 1 base and J 7 bases; bases outside gene matches: 5. CDR3 DNA: TGCGCCAGCAGCCAAGCTCTAGCGGGCTACGGGGAGCTGTTTTTT. Translated: CASSQALAGYGELFF.

The chain couples TRBV4-3 to TRBJ1-4, with D perhaps TRBD1 (5 bases). V was cut by 6 bases and J by 2 bases, with 13 bases left in between. This CDR3 has 15 amino acids. Germline CDR1 LGHNA, CDR2 YSLEER. The CDR3 DNA reads TGCGCCAGCAGTAGCCAGGGCGGTACTAATGAAAAACTGTTTTTT. This sequence encodes CASSSQGGTNEKLFF.

V gene TRBV7-9 combines with J gene TRBJ1-2; TRBD1 is a possible D gene (5 bases). Germline V CDR1 and CDR2: SEHNR, FQNEAQ (reference sequence). The CDR3 totals 14 residues. The ends were cut back, 6 bases at V and 4 bases at J, with 15 bases in the middle. CDR3 sequence: CASSPTTGLYGYTF. Written as DNA, the CDR3 is TGTGCCAGCAGTCCTACTACAGGCCTCTATGGCTACACCTTC.

The V gene is TRBV19, the J gene TRBJ2-1; 14 bases agree with TRBD2. Germline CDR1 LNHDA, CDR2 SQIVND (reference sequence). This CDR3 has 15 residues. J was trimmed by 7 bases and V by 8 bases; bases with no gene match: 7. This CDR3 is CASSTSGGARNEQFF. As DNA, the CDR3 is TGTGCCAGTTCGACTAGCGGGGGGGCTCGTAATGAGCAGTTCTTC. The whole variable domain, filled in from reference TRBV19 and TRBJ2-1, reads DGGITQSPKYLFRKEGQNVTLSCEQNLNHDAMYWYRQDPGQGLRLIYYSQIVNDFQKGDIAEGYSVSREKKESFPLTVTSAQKNPTAFYLCASSTSGGARNEQFFGPGTRLTVL.

This chain links TRBV5-8 with TRBJ2-7, with 7 bases aligning to TRBD1. Trimming at V came to 1 base and at J to 3 bases, leaving 19 bases not matched to a gene. In germline, CDR1 is SGHTS, CDR2 YDEGEE. This CDR3 has 19 residues. The CDR3 region is CASSLNPNLRQGRNYEQYF. CDR3 in DNA: TGTGCCAGCAGCTTGAACCCCAACCTGCGACAGGGAAGGAACTACGAGCAGTACTTC.

This clone was detected only once. V is TRBV7-2 and J is TRBJ1-1; D is unclear. Germline V gives CDR1 SGHTA, CDR2 FQGNSA. The V end lost 2 bases, the J end lost 0 bases, and 7 bases lay between the germline ends. The CDR3 length is 14 residues. The CDR3 DNA is TGTGCCAGCAGCTTATGGGCCGTGAACACTGAAGCTTTCTTT. This translates into CASSLWAVNTEAFF.

V is TRBV4-3 and J is TRBJ1-4, with D possibly TRBD1 on 5 matching bases. This CDR3 contains 18 residues. Trimming left V 0 bases short and J 0 bases short, with 14 bases between. Germline values: CDR1 LGHNA, CDR2 YSLEER. CDR3 coding DNA: TGCGCCAGCAGCCAAGATATGGGCAGGGCTGCAACTAATGAAAAACTGTTTTTT. Encoded protein: CASSQDMGRAATNEKLFF.

With regard to this clone: Other DNA sequences in the sample encode the same CDR3. J is TRBJ1-1 and V is TRBV25-1, with TRBD1 identical over 7 bases. The V gene end was trimmed by 5 bases and the J gene end by 0 bases; junction bases not matched to a gene: 3. The CDR3 runs to 14 residues. Germline V gene sequence: CDR1 MGHDK, CDR2 SYGVNS. The CDR3 DNA sequence: TGTGCCAGCAGTAGGGGACAGATGAACACTGAAGCTTTCTTT. Translating it yields CASSRGQMNTEAFF.

The genes are TRBV10-2 and TRBJ2-7; no definite D call. CDR3 size: 13 residues. V dropped 5 bases and J dropped 7 bases, with 15 bases sitting between them. Germline values: CDR1 WSHSY, CDR2 SAAADI. As DNA, the CDR3 is TGCGCCAGCAGTCCTACTACCCCCGGGGAGCAGTACGTC. It specifies CASSPTTPGEQYV.

A few counts support this clone. The chain recombines TRBV7-2 with TRBJ2-1; 8 positions agree with TRBD2. Germline V lookup: CDR1 SGHTA, CDR2 FQGNSA. There are 17 residues in the CDR3. V lost 1 base, J lost 6 bases, and 11 bases stayed unmatched. CDR3 residues: CASSLGISGTLGNEQFF. The CDR3 DNA reads as TGTGCCAGCAGCTTAGGGATTAGCGGGACCCTAGGCAATGAGCAGTTCTTC.

This chain uses TRBV29-1 with TRBJ2-3; D perhaps matches TRBD1 (5 bases). Germline CDR1 and CDR2: SQVTM and ANQGSEA. The CDR3 is 11 amino acids. V gave up 7 bases and J gave up 4 bases, with 9 bases separating them. The CDR3 loop reads CSEGRSDTQYF. The CDR3, as DNA: TGCAGCGAGGGGCGTTCAGATACGCAGTATTTT.

J is TRBJ1-2 and V is TRBV18, with TRBD1 as a possible D gene (6 bases). Between the trimmed V and J ends, which lost 6 bases and 0 bases, there was a span of 17 bases. Looked up from germline, CDR1 is KGHSH and CDR2 is LQKENI. CDR3 length: 16 amino acids. Here the CDR3 DNA reads TGTGCCAGCTCCCAGGGGCCACCGAGTTCTAACTATGGCTACACCTTC. Its protein is CASSQGPPSSNYGYTF.

J is TRBJ1-6 and V is TRBV9; the D is unclear. There are 14 residues in the CDR3. With 0 bases removed from V and 10 bases from J, the gap between germline ends came to 11 bases. CDR1 SGDLS and CDR2 YYNGEE come from the germline V gene. CDR3 sequence: CASSVGESGSPLHF. CDR3 nucleotide sequence: TGTGCCAGCAGCGTAGGGGAGTCTGGCTCACCCCTCCACTTT.

The sample holds one count of this clone. This chain links TRBV6-6 with TRBJ1-3, with unresolved D. This CDR3 has 12 amino acids. Trimming took 5 bases from V and 3 from J, leaving 5 bases between them. The germline V gene encodes CDR1 MNHNY and CDR2 SVGAGI (reference sequence). CDR3 sequence reads: CASSVHGNTIYF. DNA of the CDR3: TGTGCCAGCAGTGTCCATGGAAACACCATATATTTT.

The chain recombines TRBV30 with TRBJ1-3; 9 bases are a match to TRBD1. The ends lost 3 bases at V and 2 bases at J; junction bases unmatched: 8. The germline V gene encodes CDR1 GTSNPN and CDR2 SVGIG (reference sequence). The CDR3 spans 16 residues. For the CDR3, the DNA is TGTGCCTGGAGACGCCGAACAGGGGGCACTGGAAACACCATATATTTT. Translation gives CAWRRRTGGTGNTIYF.

V is TRBV27 and J is TRBJ1-2; TRBD1 might be the D (6 bases). The CDR3 runs to 13 residues. Trimming left V 2 bases short and J 8 bases short, with 12 bases between. Germline V lookup: CDR1 MNHEY, CDR2 SMNVEV (reference sequence). The CDR3 loop is CASSLRAGAGYTF. CDR3 coding DNA: TGTGCCAGCAGTTTAAGGGCAGGGGCCGGCTACACCTTC.

The chain employs TRBV27 and TRBJ2-2; tentative D call: TRBD1 (5 bases). This CDR3 is 15 amino acids long. Trimming cost V 0 bases and J 3 bases, with 8 bases left between them. Germline V lookup: CDR1 MNHEY, CDR2 SMNVEV (reference sequence). CDR3 nucleotides: TGTGCCAGCAGTTTATCAACAGGCCACACCGGGGAGCTGTTTTTT. Its protein product is CASSLSTGHTGELFF.

This rearrangement joins TRBV19 to TRBJ2-6; the match to TRBD1 covers 7 bases. Germline trimming cut 5 bases from V and 0 bases from J; bases unmatched to any gene: 7. The CDR3 contains 17 residues. Germline CDR1 LNHDA, CDR2 SQIVND (reference sequence). The CDR3 region is CASSLPGQRSGANVLTF. In nucleotides, the CDR3 is TGTGCCAGTAGTTTACCGGGACAGCGCTCTGGGGCCAACGTCCTGACTTTC.

This rearrangement joins TRBV24-1 to TRBJ2-3; the match to TRBD2 covers 12 bases. The germline CDR1 and CDR2 sequences are KGHDR and SFDVKD. This CDR3 has 16 amino acids. V shed 3 bases and J 2 bases; nucleotides not matched to a gene: 2. The CDR3 loop reads CATSDRTSGDTDTQYF. In DNA form, the CDR3 reads TGTGCCACCAGTGATCGGACTAGCGGGGACACAGATACGCAGTATTTT.

The V gene is TRBV7-9, the J gene TRBJ2-5; D unresolved. The CDR3 totals 13 residues. V lost 1 base and J 5 bases, leaving 8 bases between the germline ends. CDR1 SEHNR and CDR2 FQNEAQ come from the germline V gene (reference sequence). CDR3 region: CASSLGGLETQYF. The DNA for the CDR3 is TGTGCCAGCAGCTTAGGCGGCTTGGAGACCCAGTACTTC. The full variable domain, with the rest looked up from reference TRBV7-9 and TRBJ2-5, is DTGVSQNPRHKITKRGQNVTFRCDPISEHNRLYWYRQTLGQGPEFLTYFQNEAQLEKSRLLSDRFSAERPKGSFSTLEIQRTEQGDSAMYLCASSLGGLETQYFGPGTRLLVL.

The J gene is TRBJ2-6, the V gene TRBV6-4; no firm D call. The CDR3 is 18 residues long. Trimming left V 5 bases short and J 0 bases short, with 17 bases between. Germline-derived CDR1 and CDR2 are MRHNA and SNTAGT. CDR3 amino acids: CASSLCAGHYSGANVLTF. The CDR3 DNA reads as TGTGCCAGCAGTCTTTGTGCAGGCCATTACTCTGGGGCCAACGTCCTGACTTTC.

The rearrangement links TRBV5-6 to TRBJ2-3, with TRBD2 matching 14 bases. Germline V gene data show CDR1 as SGHDT and CDR2 as YYEEEE. V lost 2 bases to trimming and J lost 4 bases; unmatched junction nucleotides: 6. The CDR3 consists of 17 residues. In DNA form, the CDR3 reads TGTGCCAGCAGCTTCGGGACTAGCGGGGGAGGTGCAGATACGCAGTATTTT. Amino acid sequence: CASSFGTSGGGADTQYF.

This sequence joins TRBV9 and TRBJ2-2; 7 bases align to TRBD2. Germline V gene lookup returns CDR1 SGDLS and CDR2 YYNGEE. The CDR3 loop spans 14 amino acids. Germline trimming cut 6 bases from V and 5 bases from J; bases unmatched to any gene: 7. The CDR3 loop is CASNMGGLTGELFF. CDR3 bases: TGTGCCAGCAACATGGGAGGGCTTACCGGGGAGCTGTTTTTT.